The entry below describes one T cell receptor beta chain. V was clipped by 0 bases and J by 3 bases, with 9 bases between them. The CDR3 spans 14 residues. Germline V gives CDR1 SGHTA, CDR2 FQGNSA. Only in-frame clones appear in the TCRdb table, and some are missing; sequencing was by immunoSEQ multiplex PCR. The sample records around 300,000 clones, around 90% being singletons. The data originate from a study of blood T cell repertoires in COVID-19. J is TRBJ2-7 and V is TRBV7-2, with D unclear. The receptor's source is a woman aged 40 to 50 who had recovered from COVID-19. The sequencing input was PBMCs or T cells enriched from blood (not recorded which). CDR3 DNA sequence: TGTGCCAGCAGCTTAGCCTCCCAGGTCTACGAGCAGTACTTC. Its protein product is CASSLASQVYEQYF.